A selection of T cell receptor beta chains follows, all from one sample in a study of CD8 T cells in ankylosing spondylitis. TCRdb analysed the 5' RACE reads with MiXCR anew, one entry per CDR3 protein. The sample consists of hundreds of thousands of distinct CDR3 sequences, roughly 10% of them appearing once. The sequenced sample was blood, either unsorted or a sorted T cell fraction (not recorded which). The receptors stem from a male donor with ankylosing spondylitis or in good health (not recorded which). Both conserved end residues are part of each CDR3. A D gene is named only where the DNA matches it firmly. Where a row states a size, it is once, few, many or the class of an expanded clone; other rows omit it.

V gene	J gene	D gene	clone size	CDR3 DNA	CDR3 protein
TRBV9	TRBJ2-3	.	many	TGTGCCAGCAGCCCCCGTGGGCTTGGAGATACGCAGTATTTT	CASSPRGLGDTQYF
TRBV5-1	TRBJ2-1	TRBD1	many	TGCGCCAGCAGCTTGGGCTTGGGGACAGGTAACAATGAGCAGTTCTTC	CASSLGLGTGNNEQFF
TRBV18	TRBJ1-1	.	many	TGTGCCAGCTCACCCGGACAAGACACTGAAGCTTTCTTT	CASSPGQDTEAFF
TRBV7-8	TRBJ2-2	TRBD2	many	TGTGCCAGCAGCCTGACTAGCGGGACCGACACCGGGGAGCTGTTTTTT	CASSLTSGTDTGELFF
TRBV6-6	TRBJ1-1	.	.	TGTGCCAGCATGCGGGGGGACACTGAAGCTTTCTTT	CASMRGDTEAFF
TRBV7-9	TRBJ1-2	.	many	TGTGCCAGCAGCGTGGCGGGCACGATGAACTATGGCTACACCTTC	CASSVAGTMNYGYTF
TRBV7-2	TRBJ2-1	.	many	TGTGCCAGCACCGAAACCTGGAGGAGCAGCAATGAGCAGTTCTTC	CASTETWRSSNEQFF
TRBV11-2	TRBJ2-5	.	.	TGTGCCAGCAGCTTCATACTAGGAGAGACCCAGTACTTC	CASSFILGETQYF
TRBV20-1	TRBJ2-6	.	many	TGCAGTGCTAGAGAATGGGCTGCTGGGGCCAACGTCCTGACTTTC	CSAREWAAGANVLTF
TRBV28	TRBJ1-2	.	few	TGTGCCAGCAGTCCCCCGTCGGGGGACTATGGCTACACCTTC	CASSPPSGDYGYTF
TRBV12-3/TRBV12-4	TRBJ1-1	.	few	TGTGCCAGCAGTCCCGGGACATTCAACACTGAAGCTTTCTTT	CASSPGTFNTEAFF
TRBV12-3/TRBV12-4	TRBJ2-7	.	.	TGTGCCAGCAGTACCATTCGACAGCGGGAGCAGTACTTC	CASSTIRQREQYF
TRBV12-3/TRBV12-4	TRBJ2-1	TRBD2	many	TGTGCCAGCAGTTTAGTGACGGGGGGGCCTGTTGAGCAGTTCTTC	CASSLVTGGPVEQFF
TRBV19	TRBJ1-5	.	few	TGTGCCAGTTCCCCTCGAGGTCAGCCCCAGCATTTT	CASSPRGQPQHF
TRBV7-3	TRBJ1-1	.	.	TGTGCCAGCTCCTCCGGGCGAGGGACTGAAGCTTTCTTT	CASSSGRGTEAFF
TRBV7-2	TRBJ1-2	.	.	TGTGCCAGCAGCTCGGACAGTCATCTTGGCTACACCTTC	CASSSDSHLGYTF
TRBV3-1	TRBJ2-5	.	many	TGTGCCAGCAGATGGGGCGAGACCCAGTACTTC	CASRWGETQYF
TRBV7-9	TRBJ2-5	.	.	TGTGCCAGCAGCACCCCGGGGGACGGAGAGACCCAGTACTTC	CASSTPGDGETQYF
TRBV20-1	TRBJ2-1	TRBD2	many	TGCAGTGCTAGATTGCGGGGGGGCAGGTCCTACAATGAGCAGTTCTTC	CSARLRGGRSYNEQFF
TRBV5-1	TRBJ2-5	TRBD2	.	TGCGCCAGCAGCTCCCTAGCGGGGGCCAACCAAGAGACCCAGTACTTC	CASSSLAGANQETQYF
TRBV28	TRBJ2-2	.	many	TGTGCCAGCAGTTTCGGGCGCCCCGCCGGGGAGCTGTTTTTT	CASSFGRPAGELFF
TRBV29-1	TRBJ2-3	.	.	TGCAGCGTTGACCCAGGCACAGATACGCAGTATTTT	CSVDPGTDTQYF
TRBV3-1	TRBJ1-5	.	.	TGTGCCTCCTGCCAAGATCTAGGAGTCAATCAGCCCCAGCATTTT	CASCQDLGVNQPQHF
TRBV10-3	TRBJ1-2	.	.	TGTGCCATCAGTGCCGAGCTAGGAGGGTATGGCTACACCTTC	CAISAELGGYGYTF
TRBV7-6	TRBJ1-2	TRBD1	many	TGTGCCAGCAGCTCCAGACCGTCGGGACAGGGGGTAAAGGGCTACACCTTC	CASSSRPSGQGVKGYTF
TRBV3-1	TRBJ1-6	TRBD1	many	TGTGCCAGCAGTCCAGGGGGACGCTCCTATAATTCACCCCTCCACTTT	CASSPGGRSYNSPLHF
TRBV12-3/TRBV12-4	TRBJ1-3	.	few	TGTGCCAGCATCAGGAGGGACGGCGACTCTGGAAACACCATATATTTT	CASIRRDGDSGNTIYF